A selection of T cell receptor beta chains follows, all from one sample in a study of blood T cell repertoires in COVID-19. Data came from immunoSEQ multiplex PCR; TCRdb stores just in-frame clones and leaves some out. The sample has around 310,000 clones, about 93% seen once; the top ten hold approximately 7.5%. The sequenced sample was peripheral blood. The receptors originated from a woman aged 25 to 39 with COVID-19, enrolled during active disease. Both conserved end residues are part of each CDR3. Not every row has a clone size; where given, it reads once, few, many or a size class.

v_gene	abundance	CDR3aa
TRBV28	-	CASSLWGRTEAFF
TRBV7-2	-	CASSIPGQGHGYTF
TRBV18	-	CASSPGLQTYEQYF
TRBV9	-	CASSVGTSGPYEQYF
TRBV15	-	CATSRDGLAGAGEQFF
TRBV9	-	CASSVVSAGELFF
TRBV4-1	once	CASSQLAREDYGYTF
TRBV10-1	-	CASSSGRGEQFF
TRBV6-5	-	CASTSRQPRSYEQYF
TRBV29-1	-	CDEGTGELFF
TRBV4-1	-	CASSQTGGGGVDGYTF
TRBV28	-	CASSDRDSYNSPLHF
TRBV7-9	-	CASSPQKNTEAFF
TRBV5-1	-	CASSLDLLAGGGNEQFF
TRBV2	-	CASSFSGRSNEQYF
TRBV7-3	-	CASSAVGRDSYEQYF
TRBV13	-	CASSLFRGRASTDTQYF
TRBV7-2	-	CASSRLAGSYNEQFF
TRBV29-1	-	CSVSPSGRGDTQYF
TRBV27	-	CASSLSGGRGGNQPQHF
TRBV10-3	-	CAISSPGQGGNEQFF
TRBV28	-	CASSRTADGYTF
TRBV30	few	CAWSRGIGTEAFF
TRBV25-1	few	CASSESRVGQSTEAFF
TRBV19	-	CASSIARQLSGNTIYF
TRBV6-5	-	CASRSGQGSSPLHF
TRBV28	once	CASSSFYEQYF
TRBV10-3	-	CAISARRGEGGDEQYF
TRBV6-5	-	CASRKREGRSGELFF
TRBV7-9	once	CASSPTPGTASYNEQFF
TRBV5-1	-	CASSFGRGYTDTQYF
TRBV7-8	-	CASSRAQGWQEKLFF
TRBV5-1	once	CASSLNGGSNQPQHF
TRBV2	-	CASSEAPSLSGNEQFF
TRBV5-1	-	CASSFGESAEAFF
TRBV11-2	-	CASSLRLAPKETQYF
TRBV6-2/TRBV6-3	-	CASSYNSGRPGEPQHF
TRBV5-5	-	CASSLCRPTEAFF
TRBV25-1	-	CASSESLVSGSSTDTQYF
TRBV6-5	-	CASSTGNQPQHF
TRBV7-9	-	CASSLGQSGYTF
TRBV2	-	CASSGLASYTGELFF